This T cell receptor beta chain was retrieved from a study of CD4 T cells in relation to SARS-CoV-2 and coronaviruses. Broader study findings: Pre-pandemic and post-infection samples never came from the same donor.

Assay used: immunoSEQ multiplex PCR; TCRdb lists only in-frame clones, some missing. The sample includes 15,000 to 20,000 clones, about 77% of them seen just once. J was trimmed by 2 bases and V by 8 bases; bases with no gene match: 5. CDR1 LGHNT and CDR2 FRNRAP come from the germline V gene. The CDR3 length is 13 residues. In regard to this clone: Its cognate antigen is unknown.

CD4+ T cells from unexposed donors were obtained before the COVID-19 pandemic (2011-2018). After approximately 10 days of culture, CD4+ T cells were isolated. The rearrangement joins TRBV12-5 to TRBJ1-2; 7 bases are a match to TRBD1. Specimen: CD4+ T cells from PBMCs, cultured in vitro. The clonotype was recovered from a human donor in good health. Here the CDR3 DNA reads TGTGCTAGTCGAGGACAGGCCAACTATGGCTACACCTTC. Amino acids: CASRGQANYGYTF.